This TCR beta chain emerged from a study of cytomegalovirus exposure and HLA in healthy donors. Study background: There were 350 to 400 genotyped donors. Of these, roughly 80% fell in the genetic ancestry cluster associated with self-reported Caucasian donors. The study, taken as a whole, reports: It was shown in a later analysis that HLA-associated TCR beta chains were more clonally expanded than other, equally common chains.

CDR1 SGHVS and CDR2 FQNEAQ come from the germline V gene. Trimming took 4 bases from V and 0 from J, leaving 13 bases between them. The CDR3 has 16 amino acids. It was with 60 Vbeta and 13 Jbeta primers that the PCR ran. Authors' processing steps: As a later analysis found, there were 82 million or so unique TCR beta chains, of which about 10 million were shared. TCRdb keeps only in-frame clones here, not all; method: immunoSEQ multiplex PCR. That table supplies the V and J calls and clone size; D and trimming were determined from the DNA. The data hold 150,000 to 250,000 clones, with 82% observed a single time. Healthy individuals who donated bone marrow served as the donors. About this clone: Its matching antigen is unknown.

Material for sequencing was PBMCs. This rearrangement joins TRBV7-8 to TRBJ1-5, with D tentatively TRBD1 (5 bases). The TCR sequence derives from a woman aged 50 to 65 in good health and CMV-seropositive. CDR3 in DNA: TGTGCCAGCAGCTCAGGACAAGCCCTTAGCAATCAGCCCCAGCATTTT. This translates into CASSSGQALSNQPQHF.